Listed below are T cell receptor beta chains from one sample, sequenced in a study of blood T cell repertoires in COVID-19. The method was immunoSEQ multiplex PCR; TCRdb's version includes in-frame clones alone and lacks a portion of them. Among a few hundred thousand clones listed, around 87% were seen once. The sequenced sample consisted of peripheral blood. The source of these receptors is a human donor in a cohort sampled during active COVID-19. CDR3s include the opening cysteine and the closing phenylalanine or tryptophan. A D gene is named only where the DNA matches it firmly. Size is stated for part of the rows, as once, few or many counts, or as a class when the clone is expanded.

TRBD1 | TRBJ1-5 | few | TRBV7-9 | CASSLAPGQGAGQPQHF | TGTGCCAGCAGCTTAGCCCCCGGACAGGGGGCGGGTCAGCCCCAGCATTTT
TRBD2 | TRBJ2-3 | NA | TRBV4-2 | CASSQDPNGLASTDTQYF | TGTGCCAGCAGCCAAGATCCAAATGGACTAGCGAGCACAGATACGCAGTATTTT
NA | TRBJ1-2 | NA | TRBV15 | CATSREDHGVNYGYTF | TGTGCCACCAGCAGAGAAGACCACGGGGTTAACTATGGCTACACCTTC
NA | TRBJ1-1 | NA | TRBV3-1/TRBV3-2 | CASSQGQLNTEAFF | TGTGCCAGCAGCCAAGGACAACTTAACACTGAAGCTTTCTTT
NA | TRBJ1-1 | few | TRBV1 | CTSSQRDRTRNTEAFF | TGCACCAGCAGCCAACGAGACAGGACCAGGAACACTGAAGCTTTCTTT
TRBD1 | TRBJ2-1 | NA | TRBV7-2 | CASSSGQGLDEQFF | TGTGCCAGCAGCTCGGGACAGGGGTTGGATGAGCAGTTCTTC
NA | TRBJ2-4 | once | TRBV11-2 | CASSSAPRGKNIQYF | TGTGCCAGCAGCTCCGCCCCCAGAGGCAAAAACATTCAGTACTTC
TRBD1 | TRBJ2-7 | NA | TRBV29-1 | CSFRDRGYEQYF | TGCAGCTTCCGGGACAGGGGTTACGAGCAGTACTTC
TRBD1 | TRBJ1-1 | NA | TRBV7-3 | CASSPRTGPGSEAFF | TGTGCCAGCAGCCCCCGGACAGGCCCGGGTTCTGAAGCTTTCTTT
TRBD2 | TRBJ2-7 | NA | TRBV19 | CASTSQRGASYEQYF | TGTGCCAGTACCTCCCAGCGGGGGGCCTCCTACGAGCAGTACTTC
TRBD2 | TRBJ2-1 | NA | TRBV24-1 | CATSDRKYLTSGSLDEQFF | TGTGCCACCAGTGATCGCAAATACCTGACTAGCGGGAGTCTCGATGAGCAGTTCTTC
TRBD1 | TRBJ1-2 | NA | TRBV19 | CASRAQGANYGYTF | TGTGCCAGTAGAGCCCAGGGGGCCAACTATGGCTACACCTTC
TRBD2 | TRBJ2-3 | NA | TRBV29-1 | CSVEGTSRYGTDTQYF | TGCAGCGTTGAAGGGACTAGCAGATATGGCACAGATACGCAGTATTTT
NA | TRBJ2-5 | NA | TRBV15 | CATSMDPAGLSQETQYF | TGTGCCACCAGCATGGACCCGGCAGGGTTATCCCAAGAGACCCAGTACTTC
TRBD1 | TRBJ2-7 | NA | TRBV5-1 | CASSQTGQGDTYF | TGCGCCAGCAGCCAGACGGGACAGGGGGACACCTACTTC
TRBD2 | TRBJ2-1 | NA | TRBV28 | CASSSTSGIFF | TGTGCCAGCAGCTCGACTAGCGGGATATTCTTC
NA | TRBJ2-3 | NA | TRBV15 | CATSRGPLARVGDTQYF | TGTGCCACCAGCAGAGGACCCCTTGCGAGGGTGGGGGATACGCAGTATTTT
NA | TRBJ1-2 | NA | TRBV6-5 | CASKPGGILYGYTF | TGTGCCAGCAAGCCCGGCGGTATCCTCTATGGCTACACCTTC
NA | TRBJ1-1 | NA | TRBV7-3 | CASSFRGRGTEAFF | TGTGCCAGCAGCTTTAGGGGAAGAGGAACTGAAGCTTTCTTT
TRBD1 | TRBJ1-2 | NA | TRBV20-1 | CSFGTVYGYTF | TGCAGTTTCGGGACAGTCTATGGCTACACCTTC
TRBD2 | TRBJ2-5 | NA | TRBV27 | CASSPRLAGGGETQYF | TGTGCCAGCAGTCCAAGACTAGCGGGAGGTGGAGAGACCCAGTACTTC
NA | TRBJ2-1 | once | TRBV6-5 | CASRPGFDNEQFF | TGTGCCAGCAGACCCGGTTTCGACAATGAGCAGTTCTTC
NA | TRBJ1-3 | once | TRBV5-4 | CASSPGGGVPGNTIYF | TGTGCCAGCAGCCCGGGAGGAGGGGTACCTGGAAACACCATATATTTT
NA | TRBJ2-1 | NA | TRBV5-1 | CASSTILTNEQFF | TGCGCCAGCAGCACTATCCTCACCAATGAGCAGTTCTTC
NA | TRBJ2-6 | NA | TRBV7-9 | CASSPRGHSSGANVLTF | TGTGCCAGCAGCCCTCGGGGACACAGCTCTGGGGCCAACGTCCTGACTTTC
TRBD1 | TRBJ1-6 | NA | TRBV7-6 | CASSIDRGLGLPLHF | TGTGCCAGCAGCATCGACAGGGGCCTTGGCCTGCCCCTCCACTTT
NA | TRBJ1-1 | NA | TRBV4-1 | CASSQDRRAASGAFF | TGCGCCAGCAGCCAAGATCGGCGGGCAGCCTCTGGGGCTTTCTTT
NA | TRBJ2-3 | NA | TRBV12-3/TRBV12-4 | CASSGITSDTQYF | TGTGCCAGCAGTGGTATCACATCGGATACGCAGTATTTT
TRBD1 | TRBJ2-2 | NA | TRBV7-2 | CASSLGVGQGVGTGELFF | TGTGCCAGCAGCTTAGGAGTGGGACAGGGGGTTGGAACCGGGGAGCTGTTTTTT
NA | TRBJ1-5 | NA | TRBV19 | CASSTTSQGFQPQHF | TGTGCCAGTAGTACAACATCACAGGGTTTCCAGCCCCAGCATTTT
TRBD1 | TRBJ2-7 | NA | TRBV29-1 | CSVSRTGGGEQYF | TGCAGCGTTTCGAGGACAGGGGGCGGCGAGCAGTACTTC
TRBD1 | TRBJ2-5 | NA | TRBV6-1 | CASSEAGQGVFETQYF | TGTGCCAGCAGTGAAGCGGGACAGGGGGTGTTTGAGACCCAGTACTTC
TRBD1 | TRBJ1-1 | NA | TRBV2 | CASSENRGIGTEAFF | TGTGCCAGCAGCGAAAACAGGGGGATCGGCACTGAAGCTTTCTTT
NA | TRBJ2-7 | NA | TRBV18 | CASSPGGKVYEQYF | TGTGCCAGCTCACCGGGCGGGAAAGTGTACGAGCAGTACTTC
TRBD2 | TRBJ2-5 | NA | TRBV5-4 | CASSLQVGLEEETQYF | TGTGCCAGCAGCTTGCAAGTGGGACTAGAGGAAGAGACCCAGTACTTC
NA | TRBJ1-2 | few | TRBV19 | CASSFQQSYGYTF | TGTGCCAGTAGTTTCCAACAAAGCTATGGCTACACCTTC
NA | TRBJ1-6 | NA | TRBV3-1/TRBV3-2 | CASSQEGGVRSPLHF | TGTGCCAGCAGCCAAGAGGGGGGGGTACGGTCACCCCTCCACTTT
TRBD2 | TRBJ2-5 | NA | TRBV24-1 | CATSAGLADFQETQYF | TGTGCCACCAGTGCGGGACTAGCGGACTTTCAAGAGACCCAGTACTTC
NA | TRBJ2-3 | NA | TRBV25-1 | CASSEIGGQDPDTQYF | TGTGCCAGCAGTGAAATCGGGGGGCAGGACCCAGATACGCAGTATTTT
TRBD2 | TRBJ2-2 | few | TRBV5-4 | CASTLGTSGTIHGELFF | TGTGCCAGCACCCTAGGGACCTCCGGGACTATTCACGGGGAGCTGTTTTTT
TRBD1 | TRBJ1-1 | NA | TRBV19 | CASSPDRKFEAFF | TGTGCCAGTAGCCCGGACAGGAAATTTGAAGCTTTCTTT
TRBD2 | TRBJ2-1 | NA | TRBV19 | CASSIDPSGRAVNEQFF | TGTGCCAGTAGTATAGATCCTAGCGGGAGGGCCGTGAATGAGCAGTTCTTC
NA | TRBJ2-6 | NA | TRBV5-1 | CASSLSGDSGANVLTF | TGCGCCAGCAGCTTGTCCGGGGACTCTGGGGCCAACGTCCTGACTTTC
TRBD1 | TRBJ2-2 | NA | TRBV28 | CASTIIRGRTGELFF | TGTGCCAGCACCATCATCAGGGGGCGCACCGGGGAGCTGTTTTTT
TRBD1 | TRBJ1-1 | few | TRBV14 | CASSQEQGAEAFF | TGTGCCAGCAGCCAAGAACAGGGGGCTGAAGCTTTCTTT